This section outlines one TCR beta chain sequence together with its context. It was with 60 Vbeta and 13 Jbeta primers that the PCR ran. Clones were read by immunoSEQ multiplex PCR, and TCRdb kept only the in-frame ones, dropping some. The profile shows more than 85,000 clones, approximately 70% of them singletons. This entry comes from a study of cytomegalovirus exposure and HLA in healthy donors. The sequencing input was PBMCs. The TCR sequence derives from a woman aged 70 to 79 in good health and CMV-seropositive.

In DNA, the CDR3 is TGTGCCAGCAGCTTAGAGGGCAGGGCCACTGAAGCTTTCTTT. Translating it yields CASSLEGRATEAFF. V gene TRBV7-9 combines with J gene TRBJ1-1, with D possibly TRBD1 on 5 matching bases. The ends were cut back, 1 base at V and 4 bases at J, with 10 bases in the middle. From germline, CDR1 is SEHNR and CDR2 FQNEAQ (reference sequence). CDR3 length equals 14 residues.